A single count supports the clone carrying this T cell receptor beta chain. This sample is part of a study of blood T cell repertoires in COVID-19. Clones were read by immunoSEQ multiplex PCR, and TCRdb kept only the in-frame ones, dropping some. The table records under 500,000 clones, around 89% of them present only once. This CDR3 spans 14 amino acids. In germline, CDR1 is SNHLY, CDR2 FYNNEI. V lost 6 bases, J lost 5 bases, and 13 bases lay in between. The TCR comes from a woman younger than 45 with acute or convalescent COVID-19. The sample consisted of peripheral blood. The V call is TRBV2, the J call TRBJ2-2, with TRBD1 as a possible D gene (6 bases). The CDR3 protein is CASRGDRQTGELFF. CDR3 DNA: TGTGCCAGCAGGGGAGACAGGCAGACCGGGGAGCTGTTTTTT.